These 17 T cell receptor beta chains were sequenced from one sample in a study of CD8+CD57+ T cells in acquired aplastic anemia listed by TCRdb under 2018. Sequencing was performed on an Illumina HiSeq 2000. Profiling of TCR beta VDJ combinations and CDR3 sequences used genomic DNA as the template. Using fastp at Q25 and MiXCR, TCRdb reprocessed the public reads and kept productive beta chains. Records with the same CDR3 protein are collapsed into one entry carrying the most frequent genes and DNA. The sample table holds 200,000 to 300,000 distinct CDR3 sequences, of which roughly 80% were seen once. The top ten clonotypes cover about two fifths of the sample. The patients picked for sequencing were ones in whom flow cytometry had shown an expansion of CD8+CD57+ cells. Sequencing was performed on sorted CD4+, CD8+, or CD8+CD57+ T cells (not recorded which) from PBMCs. The receptors shown here come from a human donor with aplastic anemia.

V and J are TRBV7-8 and TRBJ2-5; D remains unclear. The length of the CDR3 is 16 residues. Germline CDR1 and CDR2: SGHVS and FQNEAQ. V lost 5 bases and J 5 bases, leaving 21 bases between the germline ends. The CDR3 bases are TGTGCCAGCAGCCAAGCGCGAACTACCGGTGGGGAGACCCAGTACTTC. This codes for CASSQARTTGGETQYF. The full variable domain, completed using reference TRBV7-8 and TRBJ2-5, is GAGVSQSPRYKVAKRGQDVALRCDPISGHVSLFWYQQALGQGPEFLTYFQNEAQLDKSGLPSDRFFAERPEGSVSTLKIQRTQQEDSAVYLCASSQARTTGGETQYFGPGTRLLVL.

CDR3 region: CASSVGGKCADTELTF. CDR3 bases: TGTGCCAGCAGCGTAGGGGGAAAGTGCGCAGATACGGAGCTGACTTTC. The V and J genes are TRBV9 and TRBJ2-6; D is uncertain. The V end was cut by 0 bases, the J end by 16 bases, with 23 bases between. The CDR3 extends over 16 amino acids. CDR1 and CDR2 (germline): SGDLS, YYNGEE.

Concerning this clonotype itself: One end of the junction is discordant with germline, which a read error may explain. V usage is TRBV19 and J usage is TRBJ1-2, with D possibly being TRBD1 (5 bases). There are 16 residues in the CDR3. Germline CDR1 and CDR2: LNHDA and SQIVND (reference sequence). The CDR3 loop is CASSMARDGLVYGYTF. The CDR3 DNA is TGTGCCAGCAGTATGGCGAGGGACGGGCTCGTATATGGCTACACCTTC.

This rearrangement joins TRBV19 to TRBJ2-1; TRBD2 agrees at 12 bases. The CDR3 sequence is 16 residues long. CDR1 LNHDA and CDR2 SQIVND come from the germline V gene (reference sequence). J was trimmed by 4 bases and V by 1 base; bases with no gene match: 2. The CDR3 bases are TGTGCCAGTAGTATAGCTAGCGGGAGGGAATACAATGAGCAGTTCTTC. Residues: CASSIASGREYNEQFF.

The chain links TRBV7-8 to TRBJ2-1, with D perhaps matching TRBD1 or TRBD2 (6 bases each). The length of the CDR3 is 16 residues. The germline CDR1 and CDR2 sequences are SGHVS and FQNEAQ. The V end was cut by 5 bases, the J end by 13 bases, with 27 bases between. CDR3 nucleotide sequence: TGTGCCAGCAGCCTAGGGGGAGGTACCGATCAGCAGGATCAGTTCTTC. Translating gives CASSLGGGTDQQDQFF.

The rearrangement links TRBV7-8 to TRBJ1-6; D call uncertain. CDR3 length: 14 amino acids. Trimming pared 0 bases from V and 19 bases from J, leaving 19 bases between. Germline V gene data show CDR1 as SGHVS and CDR2 as FQNEAQ. CDR3 residues: CASSLAGGPAPQHF. The CDR3 nucleotides read TGTGCCAGCAGCTTAGCGGGAGGTCCCGCTCCGCAGCACTTT. The complete variable domain, with remaining parts taken from reference TRBV7-8 and TRBJ1-6, reads GAGVSQSPRYKVAKRGQDVALRCDPISGHVSLFWYQQALGQGPEFLTYFQNEAQLDKSGLPSDRFFAERPEGSVSTLKIQRTQQEDSAVYLCASSLAGGPAPQHFGNGTRLTVT.

The chain recombines TRBV7-9 with TRBJ1-1, with D maybe TRBD1 (6 bases). V was clipped by 7 bases and J by 5 bases, with 11 bases between them. Germline V gives CDR1 SEHNR, CDR2 FQNEAQ (reference sequence). CDR3 length: 12 amino acids. The CDR3 loop reads CASIDRTTEAFF. Written as DNA, the CDR3 is TGTGCCAGCATTGACAGGACGACTGAAGCTTTCTTT.

The chain combines TRBV11-2 with TRBJ2-3; D may be TRBD2 (5 bases). The CDR3 length is 12 residues. Trimming removed 5 bases from V and 10 bases from J, with 13 bases in between. The germline V gene has CDR1 SGHAT and CDR2 FQNNGV. In DNA form, the CDR3 reads TGTGCCAGCAGCCCGGACTTTGGTCCGCAGTATTTT. It specifies CASSPDFGPQYF.

CDR3 nucleotide sequence: TGTGCCAGCAGCTTTACTAGCGGACAGAATTCACCCCTCCACTTT. Encoded protein: CASSFTSGQNSPLHF. J is TRBJ1-6 and V is TRBV5-4, with D maybe TRBD1 (6 bases). CDR3 length equals 15 residues. V dropped 2 bases and J dropped 7 bases, with 13 bases sitting between them. Germline CDR1 SGHNT, CDR2 YYREEE (reference sequence). The full variable domain, in which reference TRBV5-4 and TRBJ1-6 provide the parts outside the CDR3, is ETGVTQSPTHLIKTRGQQVTLRCSSQSGHNTVSWYQQALGQGPQFIFQYYREEENGRGNFPPRFSGLQFPNYSSELNVNALELDDSALYLCASSFTSGQNSPLHFGNGTRLTVT.

The CDR3 DNA reads TGTGCCAGCAGCGGCCGGACAGGGAACACCGGTGAGCCTTTCTTT. This sequence encodes CASSGRTGNTGEPFF. The rearrangement uses TRBV9 and TRBJ1-1, with 8 bases matching TRBD1. The V gene end was trimmed by 3 bases and the J gene end by 12 bases; junction bases not matched to a gene: 16. The CDR3 covers 15 residues. CDR1 and CDR2 (germline): SGDLS, YYNGEE.

The chain joins TRBV9 to TRBJ2-7; the D gene could be TRBD1 or TRBD2 (5 bases each). Per the germline V gene, CDR1 is SGDLS and CDR2 is YYNGEE. This CDR3 has 16 residues. V lost 3 bases and J lost 8, with 24 bases in between. The CDR3 bases are TGTGCCAGCAGCGCAGGGACCGCCCGAAACCTGCCCCAGCAGTACGTC. Translated: CASSAGTARNLPQQYV.

The V call is TRBV7-9, the J call TRBJ1-2; a weak D match, TRBD1 (5 bases). The CDR3 covers 16 residues. CDR1 SEHNR and CDR2 FQNEAQ come from the germline V gene (reference sequence). With 0 bases removed from V and 10 bases from J, the gap between germline ends came to 21 bases. This chain's CDR3 is CASSLAGSCGANVYTF. The CDR3 nucleotides read TGTGCCAGCAGCTTAGCGGGGAGCTGCGGGGCCAACGTCTACACCTTC.

About this clonotype itself: Given the absence of the conserved phenylalanine or tryptophan at the CDR3 end, a read error is likely. The DNA is omitted, as the CDR3 cannot be located on it reliably, and the CDR3 follows TCRdb's listing. The chain links TRBV2 to TRBJ2-5; no check of the table's D call, TRBD1, against the DNA was made. The CDR3 spans 15 amino acids, including both terminal residues. Germline V gene data show CDR1 as SNHLY and CDR2 as FYNNEI. The CDR3 region is CASGAGGTDTQTLDP.

About this clonotype itself: The junction differs from germline at one of its ends, possibly a read error. The chain joins TRBV5-6 to TRBJ2-7; possible D gene TRBD2, 6 bases. Germline V lookup: CDR1 SGHDT, CDR2 YYEEEE. This CDR3 has 17 residues. The DNA for the CDR3 is TGCGCCAGCAGCCAAGACGACGCCGGAGGGAGGTCGGGCGAGCAGTACTTC. It specifies CASSQDDAGGRSGEQYF.

The table lists this clonotype with a few counts. A read error is likely, as this CDR3 ends without the conserved phenylalanine or tryptophan. The DNA is left out, because the CDR3 cannot be placed on it with certainty; the CDR3 is given as TCRdb lists it. V and J are TRBV2 and TRBJ2-1; TRBD1, the table's D call, lacks a check against the DNA. Ends included, the CDR3 has 16 residues. The germline V gene has CDR1 SNHLY and CDR2 FYNNEI. The CDR3 loop is CASSDGGIHEQDFGPG.

Note on this clonotype: Lacking the conserved final phenylalanine or tryptophan, this CDR3 likely reflects a read error. The DNA is omitted, as the CDR3 cannot be located on it reliably, and the CDR3 follows TCRdb's listing. CDR3 sequence: CASSRAGMGTADT. This chain connects TRBV7-8 to TRBJ2-3; the table calls TRBD2, which could not be checked here. CDR1 and CDR2 (germline): SGHVS, FQNEAQ. The CDR3 length is 13 residues, termini included.

This clonotype occurred once. The CDR3 does not close with the conserved phenylalanine or tryptophan, likely indicating a read error. This chain connects TRBV2 to TRBJ2-2; D possibly matches TRBD1 or TRBD2 (5 bases each). Germline V lookup: CDR1 SNHLY, CDR2 FYNNEI. The CDR3 spans 15 residues. Trimming left V 4 bases short and J 9 bases short, with 18 bases between. CDR3: CASSGGAADTRELFP. The CDR3 DNA reads TGTGCCAGCAGTGGTGGAGCGGCGGACACGCGGGAGCTGTTTCCA.